This TCR beta chain was captured in a study of cytomegalovirus exposure and HLA in healthy donors. The V gene's germline CDR1 is LNHDA and CDR2 SQIVND (reference sequence). The CDR3 is 16 residues long. Deletions cut 0 bases from V and 0 bases from J, with 10 bases between. The PCR ran on 60 Vbeta and 13 Jbeta primers. Libraries were prepared by immunoSEQ multiplex PCR; TCRdb keeps only in-frame clonotypes and omits some of them. This table has 150,000 to 200,000 clones, roughly 80% appearing once. Study results and limitations: A previous analysis found most TCR beta V segments productive roughly 87% or roughly 30% of the time. For presence/absence analyses, sequencing depth was assumed to be roughly uniform across donors. TCR beta chain V- and J-gene trimming was linked, in a later analysis, to a missense variant in DCLRE1C.

Comments on this clone: The antigen is undetermined.

The chain is built from TRBV19 and TRBJ2-3; D is unclear. This TCR was sampled from a man aged 40-49 years in good health and CMV-seronegative. What was sequenced was PBMCs. The CDR3 bases are TGTGCCAGTAGTATAGATCTATACCTTAGCACAGATACGCAGTATTTT. Translating it yields CASSIDLYLSTDTQYF.